A selection of T cell receptor beta chains follows, all from one sample in a study of cytomegalovirus exposure and HLA in healthy donors. Profiling relied on immunoSEQ multiplex PCR, and the TCRdb table lists in-frame clones only, not all of them. Here the sample spans around 67,000 clones, 80% to 90% being singletons. The sequenced sample was PBMCs. All receptors derive from a woman aged 25-40 years in good health and CMV-seropositive. The CDR3 runs from the conserved cysteine through the conserved F or W. D genes are given only for firm matches. The size entry is marked missing in some rows and otherwise reads once, few, many or a size class.

cdr3_length	j_call	d_call	v_call	clone_size	cdr3_nt	cdr3_aa
14	TRBJ2-7	.	TRBV27	.	TGTGCCAGCAGTTCACTAGTAAACTCAAACGAGCAGTACTTC	CASSSLVNSNEQYF
11	TRBJ2-7	.	TRBV6-4	.	TGTGCCAGCAGCTACCAATCCGAGCAGTACTTC	CASSYQSEQYF
14	TRBJ2-1	.	TRBV7-2	.	TGTGCCAGCAGCTCCTACGGGAGTCCCCATGAGCAGTTCTTC	CASSSYGSPHEQFF
17	TRBJ1-1	TRBD1	TRBV7-9	.	TGTGCCAGCAGCCCCCGGGACAGGGTAGGGGACCGGTTTGGAGCTTTCTTT	CASSPRDRVGDRFGAFF
16	TRBJ2-7	TRBD2	TRBV5-6	.	TGTGCCAGCAGCTCTGGACTAGCGGGAGTCAACTACGAGCAGTACTTC	CASSSGLAGVNYEQYF
18	TRBJ2-7	TRBD2	TRBV7-2	.	TGTGCCAGCAGCCGTCGATTGCCTACTAGCGGGAGGGAAGTCGAGCAGTACTTC	CASSRRLPTSGREVEQYF
12	TRBJ1-2	.	TRBV30	.	TGTGCCTGGATGGCTGCGACTAGGGGCTACACCTTC	CAWMAATRGYTF
15	TRBJ2-1	TRBD2	TRBV5-4	.	TGTGCCAGCAGCTTGGCTAGCGGGTCCTACAATGAGCAGTTCTTC	CASSLASGSYNEQFF
14	TRBJ2-7	.	TRBV27	.	TGTGCCAGCAGTTTATACCCTGGTTTCTACGGGCAGTACTTC	CASSLYPGFYGQYF
13	TRBJ1-2	TRBD1	TRBV5-6	.	TGTGCCAGCAGCCCGGGACAGACCTATGGCTACACCTTC	CASSPGQTYGYTF
16	TRBJ2-2	.	TRBV25-1	.	TGTGCCAGCAGTGAAGGACACTACCTGGGCACCGGGGAGCTGTTTTTT	CASSEGHYLGTGELFF
15	TRBJ2-3	.	TRBV4-1	.	TGCGCCAGCAGCCAAGAGACTGGTCACACAGATACGCAGTATTTT	CASSQETGHTDTQYF
13	TRBJ2-7	.	TRBV19	.	TGTGCCAGTAGTATTGTGGGGGCGTACGAGCAGTACTTC	CASSIVGAYEQYF
13	TRBJ1-2	TRBD1	TRBV30	.	TGTGCCTGGAACCCCGGGACAGCGGTTGGCTACACCTTC	CAWNPGTAVGYTF
15	TRBJ2-7	.	TRBV21-1	.	TGTGCCAGCAGCAAATTCGCCAGAACCGCCTACGAGCAGTACTTC	CASSKFARTAYEQYF
16	TRBJ2-5	TRBD2	TRBV9	.	TGTGCCAGCAGTGTGAGATGGGGAGGGAACCAAGAGACCCAGTACTTC	CASSVRWGGNQETQYF
13	TRBJ2-7	.	TRBV14	once	TGTGCCAGCAGCCAAGCCGGTTCCTACGAGCAGTACTTC	CASSQAGSYEQYF
16	TRBJ2-2	TRBD1	TRBV7-6	.	TGTGCCAGCAGCATGGGACAGGGGGCGAACACCGGGGAGCTGTTTTTT	CASSMGQGANTGELFF
23	TRBJ2-3	TRBD2	TRBV27	.	TGTGCCAGCAGTTTATCGTACAGAACGGGACTAGCGGGAGGGCGGGTTAGCACAGATACGCAGTATTTT	CASSLSYRTGLAGGRVSTDTQYF
16	TRBJ1-2	.	TRBV5-5	.	TGTGCCAGCAGCTTGATACCGGGGATGAGTAGCTATGGCTACACCTTC	CASSLIPGMSSYGYTF
17	TRBJ2-6	TRBD1	TRBV19	.	TGTGCCAGCCGGTGGGGACAGGGGGCAAGAGGGGCCAACGTCCTGACTTTC	CASRWGQGARGANVLTF
14	TRBJ2-1	.	TRBV30	.	TGTGCCTGGAGTGTAAGACTAGGTTACAATGAGCAGTTCTTC	CAWSVRLGYNEQFF
14	TRBJ1-1	.	TRBV6-6	.	TGTGCCAGCAGTTACAGCAGGGGAACCACTGAAGCTTTCTTT	CASSYSRGTTEAFF
18	TRBJ2-7	TRBD2	TRBV5-1	.	TGCGCCAGCAGCTTATCGAGGGAGGGCCTCAGCGGAACCTACGAGCAGTACTTC	CASSLSREGLSGTYEQYF
15	TRBJ1-1	TRBD1	TRBV28	.	TGTGCCAGCAGTCCTGAGGGACAGCGGCTGAATAAGGGGGCCTTT	CASSPEGQRLNKGAF
14	TRBJ2-7	.	TRBV21-1	.	TGTGCCAGCAGCTTCCGGACAGGGAGCTACGAGCAGTACTTC	CASSFRTGSYEQYF
16	TRBJ1-4	TRBD1	TRBV30	.	TGTGCCTGGAGTGTACCCTTGACAGGGTCTAATGAAAAACTGTTTTTT	CAWSVPLTGSNEKLFF
14	TRBJ2-7	TRBD1	TRBV11-2	.	TGTGCCAGCAGCTTAAACAGGGGAACCTACGAGCAGTACTTC	CASSLNRGTYEQYF
14	TRBJ2-7	.	TRBV4-1	.	TGCGCCAGCAGCCAACACGGACAACTCTACGAGCAGTACTTC	CASSQHGQLYEQYF
15	TRBJ1-3	.	TRBV28	.	TGTGCCAGCAGTCCGGGTCCACTCGCTGGAAACACCATATATTTT	CASSPGPLAGNTIYF
13	TRBJ2-5	.	TRBV6-4	few	TGTGCCAGCAGTGCCAACGGTCCGGAGACCCAGTACTTC	CASSANGPETQYF
15	TRBJ2-7	TRBD2	TRBV28	.	TGTGCCAGCAGTCCGACTAGCGGGACCTTCTACGAGCAGTACTTC	CASSPTSGTFYEQYF
15	TRBJ1-1	TRBD1	TRBV5-1	.	TGCGCCAGCAGCTTGATCCCCGGACAGGGGGGGGAAGCTTTCTTT	CASSLIPGQGGEAFF
14	TRBJ2-7	TRBD1	TRBV7-8	.	TGTGCCAGCAGCTTGGGGACAGGGTCCTACGAGCAGTACTTC	CASSLGTGSYEQYF
15	TRBJ2-7	TRBD1	TRBV15	.	TGTGCCACCAGCAGCAATTTGGGACAGCTCTACGAGCAGTACTTC	CATSSNLGQLYEQYF
17	TRBJ2-1	TRBD2	TRBV6-4	.	TGTGCCAGCAGTGAAAGAAGGTCTAGCGGGGTATACAATGAGCAGTTCTTC	CASSERRSSGVYNEQFF
13	TRBJ1-2	TRBD1	TRBV5-6	.	TGTGCCAGCAGCTTAGTCGACAGGGCTGGCTACACCTTC	CASSLVDRAGYTF
13	TRBJ1-1	.	TRBV5-6	.	TGTGCCAGCAGCTTGGACAGACACACTGAAGCTTTCTTT	CASSLDRHTEAFF
15	TRBJ2-1	TRBD2	TRBV2	.	TGTGCCAGCAGGAAAAGCGGGAAGGGCAACAATGAGCAGTTCTTC	CASRKSGKGNNEQFF
14	TRBJ2-7	.	TRBV28	few	TGTGCCAGCAGAGCCCGAAGACAGAACTACGAGCAGTACTTC	CASRARRQNYEQYF
16	TRBJ2-4	TRBD2	TRBV30	.	TGTGCCTGGGCTGATCGGGGGGATCTAGCCAAAAACATTCAGTACTTC	CAWADRGDLAKNIQYF
16	TRBJ2-5	TRBD1	TRBV4-1	once	TGCGCCAGCAGCCACCCGCCGGGACAGGGTCAAGAGACCCAGTACTTC	CASSHPPGQGQETQYF
13	TRBJ2-7	TRBD2	TRBV6-1	.	TGTGCCAGCAGTCGAGGACTAGCGGGAGAAGGGTACTTC	CASSRGLAGEGYF
15	TRBJ1-6	.	TRBV30	.	TGTGCCTGGAGAGCTAGTGGACTGTCTAATTCACCCCTCCACTTT	CAWRASGLSNSPLHF
14	TRBJ2-7	.	TRBV5-4	.	TGTGCCAGCAGCTTTTCCGGGGTTGGAGGACAGCAGTACTTC	CASSFSGVGGQQYF
15	TRBJ1-2	TRBD1	TRBV29-1	few	TGCAGCGTTGAAGATCGGACAGGGGGCCCCTATGGCTACACCTTC	CSVEDRTGGPYGYTF
14	TRBJ1-1	TRBD1	TRBV27	.	TGTGCCAGCAGTTCACCAGGGGGGTACACTGAAGCTTTCTTT	CASSSPGGYTEAFF
14	TRBJ1-1	.	TRBV5-1	.	TGCGCCAGCAGCTCCCAAGCCAGGGAAGTGGAAGCTTTCTTT	CASSSQAREVEAFF